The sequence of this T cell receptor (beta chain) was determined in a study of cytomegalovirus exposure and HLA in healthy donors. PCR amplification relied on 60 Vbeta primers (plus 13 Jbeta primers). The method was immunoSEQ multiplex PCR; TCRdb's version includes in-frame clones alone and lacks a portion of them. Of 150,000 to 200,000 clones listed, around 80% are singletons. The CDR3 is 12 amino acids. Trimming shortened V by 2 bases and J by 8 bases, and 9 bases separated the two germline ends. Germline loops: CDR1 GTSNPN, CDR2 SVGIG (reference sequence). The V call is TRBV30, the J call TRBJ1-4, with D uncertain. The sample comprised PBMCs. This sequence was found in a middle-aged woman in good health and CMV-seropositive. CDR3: CAWSSPGEKLFF. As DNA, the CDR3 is TGTGCCTGGAGTAGCCCGGGGGAAAAACTGTTTTTT.